A single sample is the source of the 32 T cell receptor beta chains below, sequenced in a study of cytomegalovirus exposure and HLA in healthy donors. Amplification used 60 Vbeta primers and 13 Jbeta primers. Assay: immunoSEQ multiplex PCR; the TCRdb copy retains only in-frame clones and omits some. The table lists roughly 130,000 clones, approximately 68% of them singletons. The sequenced material came from PBMCs. The receptor set was obtained from a man aged 25-40 years in good health and CMV-seropositive.

The chain is built from TRBV7-2 and TRBJ1-5; unclear D gene. The CDR3 spans 14 residues. Trimming shortened V by 0 bases and J by 3 bases, and 6 bases separated the two germline ends. Germline CDR1 reads SGHTA; CDR2 reads FQGNSA. In DNA form, the CDR3 reads TGTGCCAGCAGCTTAGCCCCAGTCAATCAGCCCCAGCATTTT. Protein product: CASSLAPVNQPQHF.

This clone was counted only a few times. This chain joins TRBV6-5 and TRBJ1-2, with D perhaps TRBD1 (5 bases). The germline V and J ends were trimmed by 2 bases and 3 bases, with 13 bases remaining between them. CDR1 MNHEY and CDR2 SVGAGI come from the germline V gene. CDR3 length: 15 amino acids. DNA of the CDR3: TGTGCCAGCAGTTACGGGCAGGGAGGGGACTATGGCTACACCTTC. Residues: CASSYGQGGDYGYTF.

The chain employs TRBV10-3 and TRBJ2-6; perhaps TRBD1 as D (5 bases). Germline lookup yields CDR1 ENHRY and CDR2 SYGVKD. V lost 6 bases, J lost 1 base, and 10 bases lay in between. The CDR3 has 15 amino acids. This CDR3 reads CAISVTGSGANVLTF. The CDR3 DNA sequence: TGTGCCATCAGCGTTACAGGATCTGGGGCCAACGTCCTGACTTTC.

The chain uses TRBV6-6 and TRBJ2-7; the match to TRBD1 covers 7 bases. Trimming removed 2 bases from V and 0 bases from J; junction bases left unmatched: 4. CDR3 length: 15 amino acids. CDR1 is MNHNY, CDR2 SVGAGI, per germline (reference sequence). CDR3 residues: CASSYRDSVSYEQYF. DNA of the CDR3: TGTGCCAGCAGTTACCGGGACAGTGTCTCCTACGAGCAGTACTTC.

V and J are TRBV6-6 and TRBJ2-5; 10 bases agree with TRBD2. TRBJ2-7 matches the DNA end more closely, so the J call is doubtful. Germline lookup yields CDR1 MNHNY and CDR2 SVGAGI (reference sequence). This CDR3 comprises 15 residues. The CDR3 DNA follows: TGTGCCAGCAGTTACTGGACTAGCGGCACCTACGAGCAGTACTTC. It codes for CASSYWTSGTYEQYF.

V is TRBV20-1 and J is TRBJ2-5; 7 nucleotides align to TRBD1. Trimming cost V 8 bases and J 2 bases; bases outside gene matches: 2. This CDR3 region has 11 residues. Germline V lookup: CDR1 DFQATT, CDR2 SNEGSKA (reference sequence). The CDR3 loop is CSSTGQETQYF. DNA of the CDR3: TGCAGTTCGACAGGGCAAGAGACCCAGTACTTC.

V gene TRBV27 combines with J gene TRBJ2-7; possible D gene TRBD1, 6 bases. Germline assignment: CDR1 MNHEY and CDR2 SMNVEV (reference sequence). This CDR3 comprises 14 residues. The germline V and J ends were trimmed by 5 bases and 1 base, with 12 bases remaining between them. CDR3 DNA: TGTGCCAGCAGTCCTGACAGGTTATCCTACGAGCAGTACTTC. This encodes CASSPDRLSYEQYF.

This clone was detected a few times. The chain couples TRBV6-1 to TRBJ2-5; D may be TRBD2 (6 bases). The CDR3 runs 15 residues. Looked up from germline, CDR1 is MNHNS and CDR2 is SASEGT. V dropped 5 bases and J dropped 5 bases, with 18 bases sitting between them. The CDR3 protein is CASSSGSGGGETQYF. The CDR3 DNA sequence: TGTGCCAGCAGTTCAGGTAGCGGAGGAGGGGAGACCCAGTACTTC.

The rearrangement uses TRBV9 and TRBJ2-7, with TRBD2 identical over 8 bases. This CDR3 region has 15 residues. J was trimmed by 3 bases and V by 0 bases; bases with no gene match: 5. Germline CDR1 reads SGDLS; CDR2 reads YYNGEE. CDR3 in amino acids: CASSVAGTSIYEQYF. In nucleotides, the CDR3 is TGTGCCAGCAGCGTAGCCGGGACTAGTATCTACGAGCAGTACTTC. Full variable domain (rest looked up from reference TRBV9 and TRBJ2-7): DSGVTQTPKHLITATGQRVTLRCSPRSGDLSVYWYQQSLDQGLQFLIQYYNGEERAKGNILERFSAQQFPDLHSELNLSSLELGDSALYFCASSVAGTSIYEQYFGPGTRLTVT.

The J gene is TRBJ2-7, the V gene TRBV7-2, with unresolved D. The CDR3 extends over 14 amino acids. The germline V gene encodes CDR1 SGHTA and CDR2 FQGNSA. The V and J ends lost 2 bases and 3 bases respectively, with 11 bases between them. In DNA, the CDR3 is TGTGCCAGCAGCTTATTCCCTCTACTCTACGAGCAGTACTTC. Translating it yields CASSLFPLLYEQYF.

This chain uses TRBV6-5 with TRBJ1-2; D may be TRBD1 (6 bases). The CDR3 loop spans 13 amino acids. Trimming removed 4 bases from V and 4 bases from J, with 10 bases in between. Germline loops: CDR1 MNHEY, CDR2 SVGAGI. The DNA for the CDR3 is TGTGCCAGCAGTTCCCGGGACACCTATGGCTACACCTTC. Translation: CASSSRDTYGYTF.

The table lists this clone with a count of one. This chain joins TRBV5-4 and TRBJ2-7, with a tentative D call TRBD1 (5 bases). The CDR3 is 14 amino acids. CDR1 and CDR2 (germline): SGHNT, YYREEE (reference sequence). The V and J ends lost 1 base and 0 bases respectively, with 8 bases between them. The CDR3 DNA sequence: TGTGCCAGCAGCTTGAGACAGAGCTCCTACGAGCAGTACTTC. Protein sequence: CASSLRQSSYEQYF.

The rearrangement uses TRBV7-9 and TRBJ2-5, with 7 bases that match TRBD1. After removal of 6 bases from V and 5 bases from J, the junction contained 9 bases not matched to a gene. The CDR3 sequence is 14 residues long. Germline V gene sequence: CDR1 SEHNR, CDR2 FQNEAQ (reference sequence). This chain's CDR3 is CASSRSGGMETQYF. Here the CDR3 DNA reads TGTGCCAGCAGTCGATCAGGGGGAATGGAGACCCAGTACTTC. Full variable domain (missing parts from reference TRBV7-9 and TRBJ2-5): DTGVSQNPRHKITKRGQNVTFRCDPISEHNRLYWYRQTLGQGPEFLTYFQNEAQLEKSRLLSDRFSAERPKGSFSTLEIQRTEQGDSAMYLCASSRSGGMETQYFGPGTRLLVL.

This chain joins TRBV5-1 and TRBJ2-5, with D perhaps matching TRBD1 (6 bases). The V gene lost 1 base and the J gene lost 2 bases, with 15 bases spanning the gap. CDR1 and CDR2 (germline): SGHRS, YFSETQ. The CDR3 is 16 residues long. DNA of the CDR3: TGCGCCAGCAGCTTGAAACCTGGACAGCTACAAGAGACCCAGTACTTC. It is translated as CASSLKPGQLQETQYF. Supplemented by reference TRBV5-1 and TRBJ2-5, the full variable domain reads KAGVTQTPRYLIKTRGQQVTLSCSPISGHRSVSWYQQTPGQGLQFLFEYFSETQRNKGNFPGRFSGRQFSNSRSEMNVSTLELGDSALYLCASSLKPGQLQETQYFGPGTRLLVL.

The chain combines TRBV29-1 with TRBJ1-4, with no clear D. The germline V gene has CDR1 SQVTM and CDR2 ANQGSEA. The CDR3 is 12 residues long. Trimming removed 4 bases from V and 7 bases from J, with 10 bases in between. CDR3 DNA: TGCAGCGTTGGTCGAGGTAGTGAAAAACTGTTTTTT. Its protein is CSVGRGSEKLFF.

The DNA of the CDR3 is TGTGCCAGCAGTTTCTTCCACAGGGGAACTAATGAAAAACTGTTTTTT. Its translation: CASSFFHRGTNEKLFF. The rearrangement links TRBV27 to TRBJ1-4, with 7 bases aligning to TRBD1. The CDR3 length is 16 residues. After removal of 3 bases from V and 1 base from J, the junction contained 5 bases not matched to a gene. Looked up from germline, CDR1 is MNHEY and CDR2 is SMNVEV (reference sequence).

For this clone: An end of the junction differs from the germline gene, which may be a read error. This chain connects TRBV7-9 to TRBJ2-7; no definite D call. Looked up from germline, CDR1 is SEHNR and CDR2 is FQNEAQ (reference sequence). CDR3 length equals 12 residues. The CDR3 DNA reads TGTTCCAGCAGTTCGGGTCGGTACGAGCAGTACTTC. Its protein product is CSSSSGRYEQYF.

This chain uses TRBV13 with TRBJ2-3; D possibly corresponds to TRBD2 (6 bases). Trimming took off 0 bases at V and 3 bases at J, with 16 bases between the two ends. Germline CDR1 PRHDT, CDR2 FYEKMQ (reference sequence). This CDR3 comprises 17 residues. DNA of the CDR3: TGTGCCAGCAGCTTAGGCCTACAAGCGGGTGGGACAGATACGCAGTATTTT. This gives the protein CASSLGLQAGGTDTQYF. The full variable domain, its missing parts supplied by reference TRBV13 and TRBJ2-3, is AAGVIQSPRHLIKEKRETATLKCYPIPRHDTVYWYQQGPGQDPQFLISFYEKMQSDKGSIPDRFSAQQFSDYHSELNMSSLELGDSALYFCASSLGLQAGGTDTQYFGPGTRLTVL.

The CDR3 loop reads CASSTRVASYNEQFF. The CDR3 DNA is TGTGCCAGCAGCACTCGGGTAGCCTCCTACAATGAGCAGTTCTTC. The V and J genes are TRBV11-2 and TRBJ2-1; D is undetermined. Germline V gene sequence: CDR1 SGHAT, CDR2 FQNNGV. CDR3 length: 15 amino acids. The V gene lost 5 bases and the J gene lost 0 bases, with 11 bases spanning the gap.

On this clone: Other DNA sequences within the sample encode an identical CDR3. This chain connects TRBV2 to TRBJ2-1; 7 positions agree with TRBD2. J was trimmed by 0 bases and V by 2 bases; bases with no gene match: 7. Germline assignment: CDR1 SNHLY and CDR2 FYNNEI. The CDR3 is made up of 17 amino acids. CDR3 sequence: CASSERGAGSSYNEQFF. CDR3 nucleotides: TGTGCCAGCAGTGAAAGAGGAGCGGGATCCTCCTACAATGAGCAGTTCTTC.

The chain joins TRBV5-4 to TRBJ2-7; D might be TRBD1 (6 bases). CDR1 is SGHNT, CDR2 YYREEE, per germline (reference sequence). The CDR3 length is 14 residues. V shed 0 bases and J shed 1 base, with 8 bases lying between them. DNA of the CDR3: TGTGCCAGCAGCTTGGGACAGGATTCCTACGAGCAGTACTTC. Translating gives CASSLGQDSYEQYF.

J is TRBJ2-4 and V is TRBV6-1, with a weak D call TRBD2 (6 bases). The germline V and J ends were trimmed by 2 bases and 0 bases, with 8 bases remaining between them. The CDR3 length is 15 residues. In germline, CDR1 is MNHNS, CDR2 SASEGT. The CDR3 DNA is TGTGCCAGCAGTGAACGGGGGATAGCCAAAAACATTCAGTACTTC. Translated, it gives CASSERGIAKNIQYF.

This chain joins TRBV25-1 and TRBJ1-1, with D maybe TRBD1 (5 bases). There are 14 residues in the CDR3. Looked up from germline, CDR1 is MGHDK and CDR2 is SYGVNS. With 2 bases removed from V and 9 bases from J, the gap between germline ends came to 16 bases. The CDR3 nucleotides are TGTGCCAGCAGTGAACCACAAGGCAGGGCGAAAGCTTTCTTT. It yields the protein CASSEPQGRAKAFF.

The chain recombines TRBV5-1 with TRBJ2-7; D may be TRBD2 (6 bases). Germline assignment: CDR1 SGHRS and CDR2 YFSETQ. The V end lost 0 bases, the J end lost 7 bases, and 14 bases lay between the germline ends. This CDR3 spans 14 amino acids. The CDR3 sequence is CASSLVGGVGEQYF. The DNA for the CDR3 is TGCGCCAGCAGCTTGGTAGGCGGGGTGGGGGAGCAGTACTTC.

V is TRBV6-1 and J is TRBJ2-1, with D tentatively TRBD1 (6 bases). The V and J ends lost 11 bases and 3 bases respectively, with 14 bases between them. CDR3 size: 13 residues. Germline V gene sequence: CDR1 MNHNS, CDR2 SASEGT. Here the CDR3 DNA reads TGTGCCGTTCCGGGACAAGTCTACAATGAGCAGTTCTTC. It specifies CAVPGQVYNEQFF.

The chain links TRBV10-3 to TRBJ1-2; D call uncertain. The V gene's germline CDR1 is ENHRY and CDR2 SYGVKD. V lost 2 bases and J 7 bases, leaving 11 bases between the germline ends. This CDR3 region has 13 residues. The CDR3 sequence: CAISEGWRSGYTF. The CDR3 DNA is TGTGCCATCAGTGAGGGGTGGCGGAGTGGCTACACCTTC.

As regards this clone: Different DNA sequences within this sample yield the same CDR3. The chain combines TRBV5-1 with TRBJ2-1, with TRBD2 matching over 10 bases. Germline V gene sequence: CDR1 SGHRS, CDR2 YFSETQ. V shed 0 bases and J 6 bases; nucleotides not matched to a gene: 3. This CDR3 is built from 15 residues. The CDR3 DNA follows: TGCGCCAGCAGCTTGGGGCTAGCGGGAGTCAATGAGCAGTTCTTC. Amino acid sequence: CASSLGLAGVNEQFF. Full variable domain (rest looked up from reference TRBV5-1 and TRBJ2-1): KAGVTQTPRYLIKTRGQQVTLSCSPISGHRSVSWYQQTPGQGLQFLFEYFSETQRNKGNFPGRFSGRQFSNSRSEMNVSTLELGDSALYLCASSLGLAGVNEQFFGPGTRLTVL.

This clone qualifies as medium-sized. The genes are TRBV10-2 and TRBJ2-7, with D perhaps TRBD2 (5 bases). Germline V gene lookup returns CDR1 WSHSY and CDR2 SAAADI. Trimming took off 7 bases at V and 1 base at J, with 8 bases between the two ends. CDR3 length: 12 amino acids. The CDR3 reads CASKRDSYEQYF. In DNA, the CDR3 is TGCGCCAGCAAACGGGATTCCTACGAGCAGTACTTC.

The chain is built from TRBV27 and TRBJ2-7; maybe TRBD2 (5 bases). The CDR3 length is 14 residues. In germline, CDR1 is MNHEY, CDR2 SMNVEV (reference sequence). V gave up 0 bases and J gave up 5 bases, with 11 bases separating them. The CDR3 DNA reads TGTGCCAGCAGTTTATCAGTAGAGGGTCACGAGCAGTACTTC. Protein product: CASSLSVEGHEQYF.

In its sample, this clone was seen a few times. This chain connects TRBV5-6 to TRBJ2-1, with 9 bases that match TRBD1. V was pared by 4 bases and J by 9 bases, with 8 bases of the junction left unmatched. Germline CDR1 reads SGHDT; CDR2 reads YYEEEE. The CDR3 loop spans 14 amino acids. The CDR3 loop is CASSPGTGQREQFF. CDR3 nucleotide sequence: TGTGCCAGCAGCCCCGGGACAGGGCAACGTGAGCAGTTCTTC.

CDR3 region: CASSFLQGFTGELFF. CDR3 bases: TGTGCCAGCAGTTTCCTGCAGGGATTCACCGGGGAGCTGTTTTTT. The chain joins TRBV27 to TRBJ2-2; weak D call: TRBD1 (5 bases). The CDR3 runs to 15 residues. Germline loops: CDR1 MNHEY, CDR2 SMNVEV (reference sequence). V was pared by 3 bases and J by 4 bases, with 12 bases between.

The chain is built from TRBV5-8 and TRBJ1-2; D is perhaps TRBD1 (6 bases). This CDR3 region has 12 residues. The germline V gene has CDR1 SGHTS and CDR2 YDEGEE. V was trimmed by 1 base and J by 9 bases, leaving 10 bases between them. This CDR3 is CASSLNRASYTF. Here the CDR3 DNA reads TGTGCCAGCAGCTTGAACAGGGCAAGCTACACCTTC. The whole variable domain, remainder taken from reference TRBV5-8 and TRBJ1-2, is EAGVTQSPTHLIKTRGQQATLRCSPISGHTSVYWYQQALGLGLQFLLWYDEGEERNRGNFPPRFSGRQFPNYSSELNVNALELEDSALYLCASSLNRASYTFGSGTRLTVV.